A single sample is the source of the 18 T cell receptor beta chains below, sequenced in a study of T-cell reconstitution after alpha-beta-depleted transplantation in children. The TCRbeta library was prepared with unique molecular identifiers. TCRdb fed the PCR reads into MiXCR, producing one record per CDR3 protein. The sample consists of 600,000 to 700,000 distinct CDR3 sequences, around a sixth of them appearing once. Sequenced here: PBMCs from the stem cell graft donor, sampled from the stem cell graft. The receptors here all came from a human donor who donated a stem cell graft to a child with acute myeloid leukemia.

This clonotype was observed at least ten times. The J gene is TRBJ1-1, the V gene TRBV29-1, with 9 bases matching TRBD1. Per the germline V gene, CDR1 is SQVTM and CDR2 is ANQGSEA. The CDR3 has 14 residues. V lost 7 bases and J lost 6; bases outside the gene matches: 12. The CDR3 loop reads CSAGQGNQYAEAFF. CDR3 nucleotide sequence: TGCAGCGCTGGACAGGGGAATCAATACGCTGAAGCTTTCTTT.

This clonotype was seen repeatedly, ten times or more. This chain uses TRBV6-1 with TRBJ2-7; 8 bases fit TRBD1. This CDR3 comprises 15 residues. With 7 bases clipped from V and 2 bases from J, the junction kept 10 bases outside the gene matches. Germline V gene sequence: CDR1 MNHNS, CDR2 SASEGT. The CDR3: CASTLGQAVTYEQYF. CDR3 DNA: TGTGCCAGCACTCTGGGACAGGCGGTTACCTACGAGCAGTACTTC.

In its sample, this clonotype was seen many times. V and J are TRBV29-1 and TRBJ2-7; the D gene is possibly TRBD2 (6 bases). V shed 4 bases and J shed 4 bases, with 17 bases lying between them. This CDR3 spans 14 amino acids. Per the germline V gene, CDR1 is SQVTM and CDR2 is ANQGSEA. CDR3 nucleotides: TGCAGCGTTGGGCGGGATTCTCCTTTATACGAGCAGTACGTC. As protein: CSVGRDSPLYEQYV.

The chain has TRBV4-1 and TRBJ1-6, with D unclear. Germline lookup yields CDR1 MGHRA and CDR2 YSYEKL. The CDR3 contains 12 residues. Trimming took 3 bases from V and 18 from J, leaving 15 bases between them. Here the CDR3 reads CASSHDDFHHHF. CDR3 DNA: TGCGCCAGCAGCCATGACGACTTCCACCACCACTTT.

This chain connects TRBV7-9 to TRBJ2-6; no clear D gene. Germline values: CDR1 SEHNR, CDR2 FQNEAQ (reference sequence). The CDR3 is made up of 15 amino acids. Trimming pared 5 bases from V and 1 base from J, leaving 9 bases between. For the CDR3, the DNA is TGTGCCAGCAGCCGAGAACCTTCTGGGGCCAACGTCCTGACTTTC. This translates into CASSREPSGANVLTF. Using reference TRBV7-9 and TRBJ2-6 for the parts outside the CDR3, the full variable domain is DTGVSQNPRHKITKRGQNVTFRCDPISEHNRLYWYRQTLGQGPEFLTYFQNEAQLEKSRLLSDRFSAERPKGSFSTLEIQRTEQGDSAMYLCASSREPSGANVLTFGAGSRLTVL.

At least ten counts were recorded for this clonotype. This sequence joins TRBV20-1 and TRBJ2-3; TRBD2 agrees at 10 bases. Germline trimming cut 5 bases from V and 1 base from J; bases unmatched to any gene: 9. The CDR3 covers 16 residues. Germline V lookup: CDR1 DFQATT, CDR2 SNEGSKA (reference sequence). CDR3 loop: CSAPDSSGGRTDTQYF. DNA for the CDR3: TGCAGTGCTCCAGACTCTAGCGGGGGACGCACAGATACGCAGTATTTT.

Ten or more counts support this clonotype. V and J are TRBV29-1 and TRBJ1-2; D is undetermined. The germline V gene encodes CDR1 SQVTM and CDR2 ANQGSEA. V was trimmed by 7 bases and J by 3 bases, leaving 9 bases between them. This CDR3 is built from 11 residues. CDR3 bases: TGCAGCGCCGTCCGGGACTATGGCTACACCTTC. Translating gives CSAVRDYGYTF.

This clonotype came up many times. V usage is TRBV24-1 and J usage is TRBJ2-3; D is unclear. The CDR3 runs to 16 residues. Germline CDR1 is KGHDR and CDR2 is SFDVKD. V lost 2 bases to trimming and J lost 6 bases, with 17 bases between them. DNA of the CDR3: TGTGCCACCAGTGATTCCATCCCCGAGCACACGGATACGCAGTATTTT. This codes for CATSDSIPEHTDTQYF.

This clonotype was detected only a few times. This chain links TRBV25-1 with TRBJ2-5, with D tentatively TRBD1 (6 bases). Trimming removed 4 bases from V and 5 bases from J, with 11 bases in between. This CDR3 has 13 amino acids. Germline-derived CDR1 and CDR2 are MGHDK and SYGVNS. The chain's CDR3 is CASSVAGDETQYF. In DNA, the CDR3 is TGTGCCAGCAGTGTGGCAGGGGATGAGACCCAGTACTTC.

This chain connects TRBV20-1 to TRBJ2-5, with TRBD2 as a possible D gene (6 bases). CDR1 and CDR2 (germline): DFQATT, SNEGSKA (reference sequence). This CDR3 comprises 15 residues. The ends were cut back, 3 bases at V and 3 bases at J, with 17 bases in the middle. The CDR3 DNA follows: TGCAGTGCTAGTTCGGAGGGCGGGAACAAAGAGACCCAGTACTTC. Its protein product is CSASSEGGNKETQYF.

The gene calls are TRBV12-3 or TRBV12-4 and TRBJ2-2; 7 positions match TRBD2. V shed 5 bases and J 6 bases; nucleotides not matched to a gene: 12. This CDR3 comprises 16 residues. CDR3 nucleotides: TGTGCCAGCAGTCCGGGGACTACCCTCTGGTCCGGGGAGCTGTTTTTT. Translated: CASSPGTTLWSGELFF.

This clonotype was seen at least ten times. This chain uses TRBV5-1 with TRBJ1-2; 7 nucleotides line up with TRBD1. J lost 4 bases, V lost 4 bases, and 10 bases had no gene match. Per germline, CDR1 SGHRS and CDR2 YFSETQ. The CDR3 spans 15 residues. Written as DNA, the CDR3 is TGCGCCAGCAGCCCCTCCGGAGACAGGGCCTATGGCTACACCTTC. It specifies CASSPSGDRAYGYTF.

This clonotype was seen more than once but under ten times. The chain combines TRBV12-3 or TRBV12-4 with TRBJ2-5; tentatively, D is TRBD1 (6 bases). V was clipped by 5 bases and J by 5 bases, with 18 bases between them. The CDR3 is made up of 15 amino acids. CDR3 sequence (DNA): TGTGCCAGCAGTCCCACTACAGGGTCGCGGGAGACCCAGTACTTC. Its protein is CASSPTTGSRETQYF.

At least ten counts were recorded for this clonotype. The rearrangement joins TRBV4-2 to TRBJ1-5, with no clear D. Germline loops: CDR1 LGHNA, CDR2 YNFKEQ. The CDR3 has 14 residues. V lost 0 bases and J lost 2, with 5 bases in between. CDR3 DNA: TGTGCCAGCAGCCAAGATTTAGGCAATCAGCCCCAGCATTTT. Amino acid sequence: CASSQDLGNQPQHF.

There are a few counts of this clonotype. This chain links TRBV5-1 with TRBJ1-1; no clear D gene. Germline V gene lookup returns CDR1 SGHRS and CDR2 YFSETQ. Trimming took off 0 bases at V and 6 bases at J, with 12 bases between the two ends. There are 14 residues in the CDR3. CDR3 protein: CASSLVAEFSEAFF. The CDR3 nucleotides read TGCGCCAGCAGCTTGGTAGCGGAGTTCTCTGAAGCTTTCTTT.

This rearrangement joins TRBV7-9 to TRBJ1-4; 10 nucleotides agree with TRBD1. J gave up 5 bases and V 5 bases, and 8 bases lay outside the gene matches. The CDR3 contains 16 residues. The germline V gene has CDR1 SEHNR and CDR2 FQNEAQ (reference sequence). The CDR3 sequence: CASSPGQGYRNEKLFF. Written as DNA, the CDR3 is TGTGCCAGCAGCCCGGGACAGGGGTATAGGAATGAAAAACTGTTTTTT. The full variable domain, rest sourced from reference TRBV7-9 and TRBJ1-4, is DTGVSQNPRHKITKRGQNVTFRCDPISEHNRLYWYRQTLGQGPEFLTYFQNEAQLEKSRLLSDRFSAERPKGSFSTLEIQRTEQGDSAMYLCASSPGQGYRNEKLFFGSGTQLSVL.

This clonotype was counted only a few times. The junction and the germline gene differ at one end; a read error may be behind it. The chain joins TRBV20-1 to TRBJ2-2; D is possibly TRBD2 (5 bases). The CDR3 has 17 amino acids. Germline V CDR1 and CDR2: DFQATT, SNEGSKA (reference sequence). As DNA, the CDR3 is TGCTGTGCGTCCCCGACTACATCCCTTCGCGTCACCGGGGAGCTGTTTTTT. This translates into CCASPTTSLRVTGELFF.

The CDR3 sequence: CASDRAGNTIYF. CDR3 coding DNA: TGTGCCAGTGACAGGGCTGGAAACACCATATATTTT. The rearrangement uses TRBV12-3 or TRBV12-4 and TRBJ1-3; 7 bases fit TRBD1. V lost 9 bases and J lost 2; bases outside the gene matches: 1. This CDR3 region has 12 residues.